The rows below give T cell receptor beta chains drawn from one sample of a study of a mutant IDH1 vaccine in newly diagnosed glioma. These receptors are not linked to any known antigen. Profiled with immunoSEQ multiplex PCR; TCRdb holds only in-frame clones, not every one. The sample has about 46,000 clones, roughly 92% seen once; the top ten hold roughly 2.3%. The input for sequencing was PBMCs, taken from a glioma patient whose treatment included an IDH1 peptide vaccine. The receptors come from a man between 45 and 60 years old with glioma. Both conserved end residues are part of each CDR3. D genes are given only for firm matches.

d_call: -; v_call: TRBV18; j_call: TRBJ2-2; cdr3_aa: CASSTGGELFF; cdr3_nt: TGTGCCAGTTCTACCGGCGGGGAGCTGTTTTTT
d_call: TRBD1; v_call: TRBV30; j_call: TRBJ1-3; cdr3_aa: CAWSVQGGNTIYF; cdr3_nt: TGTGCCTGGAGTGTACAGGGGGGGAACACCATATATTTT
d_call: TRBD1; v_call: TRBV18; j_call: TRBJ1-4; cdr3_aa: CASSRVPGQTTNEKLFF; cdr3_nt: TGTGCCAGCTCAAGAGTTCCGGGACAGACAACTAATGAAAAACTGTTTTTT
d_call: -; v_call: TRBV6-5; j_call: TRBJ1-2; cdr3_aa: CASSRQEEDYGYTF; cdr3_nt: TGTGCCAGCAGTAGACAGGAAGAGGACTATGGCTACACCTTC
d_call: TRBD2; v_call: TRBV29-1; j_call: TRBJ2-5; cdr3_aa: CSVTSGEETQYF; cdr3_nt: TGCAGCGTTACTAGCGGGGAGGAGACCCAGTACTTC
d_call: -; v_call: TRBV19; j_call: TRBJ1-5; cdr3_aa: CASSYHSESNQPQHF; cdr3_nt: TGTGCCAGTAGTTATCACAGCGAATCCAATCAGCCCCAGCATTTT
d_call: -; v_call: TRBV5-6; j_call: TRBJ1-2; cdr3_aa: CASRPTFAGNYGYTF; cdr3_nt: TGTGCCAGCAGACCCACCTTTGCAGGCAACTATGGCTACACCTTC
d_call: -; v_call: TRBV9; j_call: TRBJ1-1; cdr3_aa: CASSLGQMNTEAFF; cdr3_nt: TGTGCCAGCAGCCTTGGACAGATGAACACTGAAGCTTTCTTT
d_call: -; v_call: TRBV29-1; j_call: TRBJ2-7; cdr3_aa: CSVQPRGVDYEQYF; cdr3_nt: TGCAGCGTTCAACCTAGGGGAGTGGACTACGAGCAGTACTTC
d_call: -; v_call: TRBV15; j_call: TRBJ1-3; cdr3_aa: CATSREGSGGLSSGNTIYF; cdr3_nt: TGTGCCACCAGCAGAGAGGGTTCGGGGGGCCTTAGCTCTGGAAACACCATATATTTT
d_call: TRBD1; v_call: TRBV13; j_call: TRBJ1-3; cdr3_aa: CASSLGLDRGNTIYF; cdr3_nt: TGTGCCAGCAGCTTAGGCCTGGACAGGGGAAACACCATATATTTT
d_call: TRBD2; v_call: TRBV14; j_call: TRBJ2-7; cdr3_aa: CASSRKRETWYEQYF; cdr3_nt: TGTGCCAGCAGCCGCAAGCGGGAGACCTGGTACGAGCAGTACTTC
d_call: -; v_call: TRBV19; j_call: TRBJ2-1; cdr3_aa: CASSGSSRPDNEQFF; cdr3_nt: TGTGCCAGTAGTGGGTCGTCTCGCCCAGACAATGAGCAGTTCTTC